Below are 6 T cell receptor beta chains sequenced from a single sample in a study of blood T cell repertoires in COVID-19. TCRdb's copy holds only in-frame clones and misses some; the assay was immunoSEQ multiplex PCR. The table lists 250,000 or so clones, about nine tenths of them singletons, with about 1.7% in the top ten. Sequencing was performed on PBMCs or T cells enriched from blood (not recorded which). All receptors derive from a man aged 35 to 55 who had recovered from COVID-19.

The chain carries TRBV7-9 and TRBJ2-1; TRBD2 matches at 10 bases. The ends lost 5 bases at V and 0 bases at J; junction bases unmatched: 4. This CDR3 has 16 amino acids. CDR1 is SEHNR and CDR2 is FQNEAQ in the germline V gene (reference sequence). The CDR3 nucleotides are TGTGCCAGCAGCATTCTAGCGGGGGTCTCCTACAATGAGCAGTTCTTC. This sequence encodes CASSILAGVSYNEQFF.

The J gene is TRBJ2-3, the V gene TRBV7-2; tentatively, D is TRBD1 (5 bases). The length of the CDR3 is 15 residues. The V end was cut by 5 bases, the J end by 5 bases, with 17 bases between. The V gene's germline CDR1 is SGHTA and CDR2 FQGNSA. Here the CDR3 reads CASSPGRGALDTQYF. For the CDR3, the DNA is TGTGCCAGCAGCCCCGGTAGGGGTGCCCTAGATACGCAGTATTTT.

In its sample, this clone was seen once. The chain combines TRBV3-1 (or the pseudogene TRBV3-2) with TRBJ2-1; tentatively, D is TRBD1 (5 bases). The V gene's germline CDR1 is LGHDT and CDR2 YNNKEL (reference sequence). V was trimmed by 3 bases and J by 0 bases, leaving 12 bases between them. The CDR3 loop spans 16 amino acids. The CDR3 reads CASSQGPGSSYNEQFF. For the CDR3, the DNA is TGTGCCAGCAGCCAGGGGCCCGGAAGCTCCTACAATGAGCAGTTCTTC.

The chain joins TRBV7-9 to TRBJ2-7; D is undetermined. Trimming cost V 1 base and J 0 bases, with 10 bases left between them. The germline CDR1 and CDR2 sequences are SEHNR and FQNEAQ (reference sequence). The CDR3 length is 15 residues. The CDR3 DNA sequence: TGTGCCAGCAGCTTAGTCCGCAGGTTCTCCTACGAGCAGTACTTC. Its protein is CASSLVRRFSYEQYF.

The chain recombines TRBV6-1 with TRBJ2-7, with 9 bases aligning to TRBD1. V shed 2 bases and J 6 bases; nucleotides not matched to a gene: 8. CDR1 and CDR2 from the germline V gene are MNHNS and SASEGT. This CDR3 has 15 amino acids. CDR3 loop: CASSERDRVLGEQYF. The CDR3 DNA is TGTGCCAGCAGTGAAAGGGACAGGGTCCTGGGCGAGCAGTACTTC.

The chain links TRBV30 to TRBJ2-7, with TRBD2 matching over 13 bases. This CDR3 spans 12 amino acids. Germline CDR1 and CDR2: GTSNPN and SVGIG (reference sequence). V was clipped by 5 bases and J by 7 bases; unmatched bases: 2. This CDR3 is CAWGTSGIEQYF. Written as DNA, the CDR3 is TGTGCCTGGGGGACTAGCGGGATAGAGCAGTACTTC. Full variable domain (remainder filled in from reference TRBV30 and TRBJ2-7): SQTIHQWPATLVQPVGSPLSLECTVEGTSNPNLYWYRQAAGRGLQLLFYSVGIGQISSEVPQNLSASRPQDRQFILSSKKLLLSDSGFYLCAWGTSGIEQYFGPGTRLTVT.